Listed below are T cell receptor beta chains from one sample, sequenced in a study of T cell repertoires in cytomegalovirus infection. Each CDR3 protein is one row after TCRdb ran MiXCR on the reads. The table records 350,000 to 400,000 distinct CDR3 sequences, roughly a third of them present only once. These receptors' targets are unknown. The sample was cultured PBMCs, taken from culture after CMV antigen stimulation. Receptor source: a human donor in good health (CMV status not recorded). Some clones in this sample may be carry-over from other donors' samples. Each CDR3 is given with its conserved first and last residue. Fields, in order: V gene, J gene, D gene, clone size, CDR3 DNA, CDR3 protein. A D gene is named only where the DNA matches it firmly. Clone size is shown for a subset of rows, as once, few, many or a class of expanded clone.

v_gene: TRBV28
j_gene: TRBJ2-5
d_gene: TRBD1
abundance: -
CDR3nt: TGTGCCAGCAGTTTAGGAGCACAGGGGGCACGGGAGACCCAGTACTTC
CDR3aa: CASSLGAQGARETQYF

v_gene: TRBV2
j_gene: TRBJ1-5
d_gene: -
abundance: -
CDR3nt: TGTGCCAGCAGTGCGGACATGGGTAGCAATCAGCCCCAGCATTTT
CDR3aa: CASSADMGSNQPQHF

v_gene: TRBV6-1
j_gene: TRBJ1-5
d_gene: -
abundance: -
CDR3nt: TGTGCCAGCAGACCCAGAACACCAGCCCCCGGGGAGCCCCAGCATTTT
CDR3aa: CASRPRTPAPGEPQHF

v_gene: TRBV12-3/TRBV12-4
j_gene: TRBJ2-1
d_gene: -
abundance: -
CDR3nt: TGTGCCAGCAGTGATCGGGGCAATGAGCAGTTCTTC
CDR3aa: CASSDRGNEQFF

v_gene: TRBV5-4
j_gene: TRBJ2-5
d_gene: TRBD2
abundance: once
CDR3nt: TGTGCCAGCAGCTGGGGGGGGTGGGGCGCCGACCGGGTTTTTGGAGAGACCCAGTACTTC
CDR3aa: CASSWGGWGADRVFGETQYF

v_gene: TRBV4-2
j_gene: TRBJ1-6
d_gene: -
abundance: -
CDR3nt: TGTGCCAGCAGCCAAGATATAGGAAGCTCCTATAATTCACCCCTCCACTTT
CDR3aa: CASSQDIGSSYNSPLHF

v_gene: TRBV11-3
j_gene: TRBJ1-1
d_gene: -
abundance: -
CDR3nt: TGTGCCAGCAGCTCCTTAAGTGGTGCATTTGAGGGCTGTAAGGCTGAAGCTTTCTTT
CDR3aa: CASSSLSGAFEGCKAEAFF

v_gene: TRBV6-5
j_gene: TRBJ1-5
d_gene: -
abundance: -
CDR3nt: TGTGCCAGCAGTAAGTTTGGGTCCGGAAGCAATCAGCCCCAGCATTTT
CDR3aa: CASSKFGSGSNQPQHF

v_gene: TRBV28
j_gene: TRBJ2-1
d_gene: -
abundance: -
CDR3nt: TGTGCCAGCAGTTACGACACTAAGGGGGGGGCATACAATGAGCAGTTCTTC
CDR3aa: CASSYDTKGGAYNEQFF

v_gene: TRBV7-2
j_gene: TRBJ2-2
d_gene: -
abundance: -
CDR3nt: TGTGCCAGCAGCGTAAGACCGACAAACACCGGGGAGCTGTTTTTT
CDR3aa: CASSVRPTNTGELFF

v_gene: TRBV4-1
j_gene: TRBJ2-5
d_gene: TRBD1
abundance: many
CDR3nt: TGCGCCAGCAGCCTACAGGGGCAAGAGACCCAGTACTTC
CDR3aa: CASSLQGQETQYF

v_gene: TRBV7-2
j_gene: TRBJ2-3
d_gene: -
abundance: -
CDR3nt: TGTGCCAGCAGCTTAGAGCCATCAGATACGCAGTATTTT
CDR3aa: CASSLEPSDTQYF

v_gene: TRBV27
j_gene: TRBJ2-2
d_gene: -
abundance: -
CDR3nt: TGTGCCAGCAGTGAGAGGGCCAGCCCCACCGGGGAGCTGTTTTTT
CDR3aa: CASSERASPTGELFF

v_gene: TRBV28
j_gene: TRBJ1-1
d_gene: TRBD1
abundance: few
CDR3nt: TGTGCCAGCAGGACAGGGGCGCTTACCACTGAAGCTTTCTTT
CDR3aa: CASRTGALTTEAFF

v_gene: TRBV10-3
j_gene: TRBJ2-3
d_gene: TRBD2
abundance: -
CDR3nt: TGTGCCACCGGGACTAGCGGGGTCACAGATACGCAGTATTTT
CDR3aa: CATGTSGVTDTQYF

v_gene: TRBV4-3
j_gene: TRBJ1-4
d_gene: -
abundance: -
CDR3nt: TGCGCCAGCAGCCAAGAAGCCCAACGACATCCCTATGAAAAACTGTTTTTT
CDR3aa: CASSQEAQRHPYEKLFF

v_gene: TRBV4-1
j_gene: TRBJ2-1
d_gene: -
abundance: -
CDR3nt: TGTGCCAGCAGCCAAGATCCCCGCACGGGAGAGCAGTTCTTC
CDR3aa: CASSQDPRTGEQFF

v_gene: TRBV7-8
j_gene: TRBJ2-2
d_gene: -
abundance: -
CDR3nt: TGTGCCAGCAGCTCGACAGGGGTACTAGCGGCCAACACCGGGGAGCTGTTTTTT
CDR3aa: CASSSTGVLAANTGELFF

v_gene: TRBV7-6
j_gene: TRBJ1-3
d_gene: TRBD1
abundance: -
CDR3nt: TGTGCCAGCACCCCCCCAGGGGGCTCGGGAAACACCATATATTTT
CDR3aa: CASTPPGGSGNTIYF

v_gene: TRBV20-1
j_gene: TRBJ1-1
d_gene: -
abundance: few
CDR3nt: TGCAGTGCTGGGGACGCGGGCACTGAAGCTTTCTTT
CDR3aa: CSAGDAGTEAFF

v_gene: TRBV4-1
j_gene: TRBJ2-1
d_gene: TRBD2
abundance: -
CDR3nt: TGCGCCAGCAGCCAAGAATCTCTCGAGACTAGCGGGAGGAATGAGCAGTTCTTC
CDR3aa: CASSQESLETSGRNEQFF

v_gene: TRBV27
j_gene: TRBJ2-3
d_gene: TRBD2
abundance: -
CDR3nt: TGTGCCAGCAGTCCCGGGGTAGCGGGGAGTAGAGATACGCAGTATTTT
CDR3aa: CASSPGVAGSRDTQYF

v_gene: TRBV7-2
j_gene: TRBJ2-1
d_gene: TRBD2
abundance: few
CDR3nt: TGTGCCAGCAGCTTAGAGGGGTTAGCGGGAGGGTATGAGCAGTTCTTC
CDR3aa: CASSLEGLAGGYEQFF

v_gene: TRBV6-2/TRBV6-3
j_gene: TRBJ2-1
d_gene: -
abundance: few
CDR3nt: TGTGCCAGCAGTTACTCGATCTCCTACAATGAGCAGTTCTTC
CDR3aa: CASSYSISYNEQFF

v_gene: TRBV18
j_gene: TRBJ2-1
d_gene: -
abundance: -
CDR3nt: TGTGCCAGCTCTCGGGGAGGGGGAGACGTGGATGAGCAGTTCTTC
CDR3aa: CASSRGGGDVDEQFF

v_gene: TRBV6-1
j_gene: TRBJ2-2
d_gene: TRBD1
abundance: -
CDR3nt: TGTGCCAGCAGAGAAGACAGGGGGCACACCGGGGAGCTGTTTTTT
CDR3aa: CASREDRGHTGELFF

v_gene: TRBV7-2
j_gene: TRBJ2-7
d_gene: TRBD1
abundance: -
CDR3nt: TGTGCCAGCAGCCGAGGGGGGACAGGCAACTACGAGCAGTACTTC
CDR3aa: CASSRGGTGNYEQYF

v_gene: TRBV27
j_gene: TRBJ1-6
d_gene: TRBD1
abundance: -
CDR3nt: TGTGCCAGCAGTTTAGCCTTTCCCCGGGACAGCTATTCACCCCTCCACTTT
CDR3aa: CASSLAFPRDSYSPLHF

v_gene: TRBV25-1
j_gene: TRBJ1-6
d_gene: -
abundance: few
CDR3nt: TGTGCCAGCAGTGAATATAAAAGGAATTCACCCCTCCACTTT
CDR3aa: CASSEYKRNSPLHF

v_gene: TRBV12-5
j_gene: TRBJ2-3
d_gene: -
abundance: -
CDR3nt: TGTGCTAGTGGTTTGGTACCTTTCGTCAGGGAGAGACACACAGATACGCAGTATTTT
CDR3aa: CASGLVPFVRERHTDTQYF

v_gene: TRBV4-1
j_gene: TRBJ2-3
d_gene: -
abundance: -
CDR3nt: TGCGCCAGCAGCCAAGATCGCGGACGCACAGATACGCAGTATTTT
CDR3aa: CASSQDRGRTDTQYF

v_gene: TRBV4-3
j_gene: TRBJ2-2
d_gene: -
abundance: few
CDR3nt: TGCGCCAGCAGCCAGACTTTAGGGGGGACCGGGGAGCTGTTTTTT
CDR3aa: CASSQTLGGTGELFF

v_gene: TRBV2
j_gene: TRBJ2-4
d_gene: TRBD2
abundance: -
CDR3nt: TGTGCCAGCAGTGAGGGAGGGAACATTCAGTACTTC
CDR3aa: CASSEGGNIQYF

v_gene: TRBV24-1
j_gene: TRBJ1-2
d_gene: TRBD1
abundance: -
CDR3nt: TGTGCCACCAGTCGGACAGGGGACTATGGCTACACCTTC
CDR3aa: CATSRTGDYGYTF

v_gene: TRBV18
j_gene: TRBJ1-4
d_gene: TRBD1
abundance: once
CDR3nt: TGTGCCAGCTCAAGGACAGGGTCTAATGAAAAACTGTTTTTT
CDR3aa: CASSRTGSNEKLFF

v_gene: TRBV7-2
j_gene: TRBJ1-2
d_gene: -
abundance: many
CDR3nt: TGTGCCAGCAGCCCAAGGACCCATGGCTACACCTTC
CDR3aa: CASSPRTHGYTF

v_gene: TRBV7-2
j_gene: TRBJ2-5
d_gene: -
abundance: few
CDR3nt: TGTGCCAGCAGCTTAATACCACCGGCGGAGACCCAGTACTTC
CDR3aa: CASSLIPPAETQYF

v_gene: TRBV20-1
j_gene: TRBJ2-2
d_gene: TRBD2
abundance: once
CDR3nt: TGCAGTGCTAGAGTTTGGGGGAGGGAAACCGGGGAGCTGTTTTTT
CDR3aa: CSARVWGRETGELFF

v_gene: TRBV4-1
j_gene: TRBJ1-2
d_gene: TRBD1
abundance: few
CDR3nt: TGCGCCAGCAGCCAAATGACAGGGGCCTATGGCTACACCTTC
CDR3aa: CASSQMTGAYGYTF

v_gene: TRBV6-6
j_gene: TRBJ1-1
d_gene: -
abundance: -
CDR3nt: TGTGCCAGCAGCCCCGACGTTCTGAACACTGAAGCTTTCTTT
CDR3aa: CASSPDVLNTEAFF

v_gene: TRBV12-5
j_gene: TRBJ1-3
d_gene: -
abundance: many
CDR3nt: TGTGCTAGTGGTTTGATAATGTCCGGGAGAAACACCATATATTTT
CDR3aa: CASGLIMSGRNTIYF

v_gene: TRBV2
j_gene: TRBJ1-1
d_gene: -
abundance: -
CDR3nt: TGTGCCAGCAGTGATTGGCACCCCAGAACTGAAGCTTTCTTT
CDR3aa: CASSDWHPRTEAFF

v_gene: TRBV7-2
j_gene: TRBJ2-1
d_gene: -
abundance: -
CDR3nt: TGTGCCAGCAGCGGTCTCGCAGTGGATGAGCAGTTCTTC
CDR3aa: CASSGLAVDEQFF

v_gene: TRBV6-2/TRBV6-3
j_gene: TRBJ2-2
d_gene: TRBD1
abundance: -
CDR3nt: TGTGCCAGCAGTTACATCCAGGGGGCGAACACCGGGGAGCTGTTTTTT
CDR3aa: CASSYIQGANTGELFF

v_gene: TRBV12-3/TRBV12-4
j_gene: TRBJ2-1
d_gene: -
abundance: -
CDR3nt: TGTGCCAGCAGAGACACGTACAATGAGCAGTTCTTC
CDR3aa: CASRDTYNEQFF

v_gene: TRBV27
j_gene: TRBJ2-2
d_gene: -
abundance: few
CDR3nt: TGTGCCAGCAGTACAACCGGGATGGCGAACACCGGGGAGCTGTTTTTT
CDR3aa: CASSTTGMANTGELFF

v_gene: TRBV7-2
j_gene: TRBJ1-4
d_gene: -
abundance: -
CDR3nt: TGTGCCAGCAGCCCCCCACCCGGTAATGAAAAACTGTTTTTT
CDR3aa: CASSPPPGNEKLFF

v_gene: TRBV7-2
j_gene: TRBJ2-1
d_gene: -
abundance: many
CDR3nt: TGTGCCAGCAGCTTGAAGTTTGGAGAGAGGAATGAGCAGTTCTTC
CDR3aa: CASSLKFGERNEQFF

v_gene: TRBV18
j_gene: TRBJ2-1
d_gene: -
abundance: -
CDR3nt: TGTGCCAGCTCACCAAAACGAGGGGCACAGGAGCAGTTCTTC
CDR3aa: CASSPKRGAQEQFF

v_gene: TRBV12-3/TRBV12-4
j_gene: TRBJ1-3
d_gene: -
abundance: -
CDR3nt: TGTGCCAGCAGTTCCGGGACAAACTCTGGAAACACCATATATTTT
CDR3aa: CASSSGTNSGNTIYF

v_gene: TRBV7-2
j_gene: TRBJ1-1
d_gene: -
abundance: -
CDR3nt: TGTGCCAGCAGCCCGCTGGGGCATAAGAACACTGAAGCTTTCTTT
CDR3aa: CASSPLGHKNTEAFF

v_gene: TRBV19
j_gene: TRBJ1-4
d_gene: TRBD1
abundance: few
CDR3nt: TGTGCCAGTAACAGGGGGCCGGCAACTAATGAAAAACTGTTTTTT
CDR3aa: CASNRGPATNEKLFF

v_gene: TRBV7-2
j_gene: TRBJ1-1
d_gene: -
abundance: few
CDR3nt: TGTGCCAGCAGCTTAGTGGTAGGGCAGAACACTGAAGCTTTCTTT
CDR3aa: CASSLVVGQNTEAFF

v_gene: TRBV4-3
j_gene: TRBJ2-6
d_gene: -
abundance: -
CDR3nt: TGCGCCAGCAGCCCAGCTAGCTCTGGGGCCAACGTCCTGACTTTC
CDR3aa: CASSPASSGANVLTF

v_gene: TRBV7-2
j_gene: TRBJ2-7
d_gene: TRBD1
abundance: -
CDR3nt: TGTGCCAGCAGCCCCGGGACAGGGGGCCCCAACGAGCAGTACTTC
CDR3aa: CASSPGTGGPNEQYF

v_gene: TRBV12-3/TRBV12-4
j_gene: TRBJ2-4
d_gene: TRBD2
abundance: -
CDR3nt: TGTGCCAGCGGGGAGCCCGGGACTACAGCCAAAAACATTCAGTACTTC
CDR3aa: CASGEPGTTAKNIQYF

v_gene: TRBV7-2
j_gene: TRBJ2-7
d_gene: -
abundance: many
CDR3nt: TGTGCCAGCAGCTTAGCGGGGTTATCCTACGAGCAGTACTTC
CDR3aa: CASSLAGLSYEQYF